Described below is a single T cell receptor beta chain sequence and its context. Subjects with ophthalmopathy showed a Clinical Activity Score no lower than 3, a NOSPECS grade no lower than 4, and a duration shorter than 3 months. Fresh peripheral blood, roughly 10 ml, was the source of the PBMCs. Trimming took 6 bases from V and 6 from J; bases not matched to a gene: 6. The CDR3 has 14 residues. Germline CDR1 reads DFQATT; CDR2 reads SNEGSKA (reference sequence). The sample comes from a study of T cells in Graves' hyperthyroidism and ophthalmopathy. RNA transcripts yielded amplified TCR beta CDR3 regions. Using the HTBI primer set, a first-round RT-PCR was run on the TCR CDR3. TCRdb re-called the multiplex PCR reads through MiXCR, storing one row per CDR3 protein. Altogether around 300,000 distinct CDR3 sequences are present, 22% being singletons, with the ten largest covering 64%.

The origin of this receptor is a man aged 25-45 years with Graves' ophthalmopathy. The chain combines TRBV20-1 with TRBJ2-3, with 13 bases lining up with TRBD2. The specimen sequenced was blood. CDR3 region: CSADGLAGVDTQYF. The CDR3 DNA is TGCAGTGCAGATGGACTAGCGGGGGTGGATACGCAGTATTTT.